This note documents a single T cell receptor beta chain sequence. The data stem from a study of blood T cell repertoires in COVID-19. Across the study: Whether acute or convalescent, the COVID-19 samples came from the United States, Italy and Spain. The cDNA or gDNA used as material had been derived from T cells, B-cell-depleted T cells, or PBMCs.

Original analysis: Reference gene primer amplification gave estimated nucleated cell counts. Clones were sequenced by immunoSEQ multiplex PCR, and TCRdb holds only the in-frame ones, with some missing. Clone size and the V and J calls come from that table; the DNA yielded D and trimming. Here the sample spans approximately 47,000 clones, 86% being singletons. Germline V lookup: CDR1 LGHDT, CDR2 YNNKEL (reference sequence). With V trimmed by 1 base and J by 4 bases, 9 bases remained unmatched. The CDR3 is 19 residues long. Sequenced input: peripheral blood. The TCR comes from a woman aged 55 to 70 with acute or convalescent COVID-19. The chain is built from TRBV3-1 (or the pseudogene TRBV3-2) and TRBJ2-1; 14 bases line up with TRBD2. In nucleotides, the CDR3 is TGTGCCAGCAGCCAAGCGACTAGCGGGGGGGTATTGTCGTACAATGAGCAGTTCTTC. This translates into CASSQATSGGVLSYNEQFF.